This paragraph covers one T cell receptor (beta chain) sequence. What it recognizes is unknown. 13 Jbeta primers and 60 Vbeta primers were used for the PCR. Sequenced by immunoSEQ multiplex PCR; TCRdb stores in-frame clones only, minus some. Of about 130,000 clones listed, 70% to 85% are singletons. The data originate from a study of cytomegalovirus exposure and HLA in healthy donors. The V gene lost 1 base and the J gene lost 2 bases, with 15 bases spanning the gap. CDR3 length equals 16 residues. Germline CDR1 LGHNA, CDR2 YSLEER. Findings and limits, study-wide: Later, an analysis found that common viral pathogens appeared to be linked with several of the most significant clusters. Previously analyzed data showed that most TCR beta V segments were productive at a frequency of about 90% or about 30%. Certain sequence variants were highly shared and formed a cluster, and this cluster was likely a sequencing artifact.

The receptor's source is a female donor in good health and CMV-seronegative. The sequenced material came from PBMCs. The rearrangement links TRBV4-3 to TRBJ2-7; D call uncertain. CDR3 in DNA: TGCGCCAGCAGCCAAGGCGCTTTGAACGCACCCTACGAGCAGTACTTC. Its translation: CASSQGALNAPYEQYF.